This entry describes one T cell receptor beta chain. This sample was taken from a study of tumour-infiltrating T cells in Burkitt lymphoma. Study-wide context: Productive clonality predicted overall and progression-free survival.

V lost 7 bases and J lost 3, with 13 bases in between. The CDR3 runs 14 residues. Germline CDR1 is LNHDA and CDR2 is SQIVND (reference sequence). Sequenced by immunoSEQ multiplex PCR; TCRdb stores in-frame clones only, minus some. The table has fewer than 20,000 clones, approximately 80% seen once. Material: tumor tissue. The sequence was collected from a human donor with diffuse large B-cell lymphoma. The rearrangement joins TRBV19 to TRBJ1-5; no clear D. CDR3 in amino acids: CASTPRTFNQPQHF. Written as DNA, the CDR3 is TGTGCCAGTACCCCGAGGACTTTCAATCAGCCCCAGCATTTT.